The clone carrying this TCR beta chain was counted many times. Its antigen is undetermined. The record originates from a study of T cell repertoires in cytomegalovirus infection. Study summary: Signatures in public TCR beta sequences pointed to both CMV infection and matching HLA type.

Whole-study results and caveats: There were HLA-C-restricted CMV-specific TCR beta clonotypes dominating the ex vivo response.

MiXCR, run by TCRdb on the reads, gives a single entry per CDR3 protein. This table has fewer than 350,000 distinct CDR3 sequences, roughly 15% appearing once. The germline CDR1 and CDR2 sequences are MDHEN and SYDVKM. V dropped 5 bases and J dropped 4 bases, with 17 bases sitting between them. This CDR3 is 15 amino acids long. The sequencing sample was made of PBMCs. The source is a human donor in good health (CMV status not recorded). Some clones in this sample may be carry-over from other donors' samples. The V call is TRBV28, the J call TRBJ2-5; a weak D match, TRBD1 (6 bases). CDR3 in amino acids: CASSRHSGTLETQYF. The CDR3 DNA follows: TGTGCCAGCAGTCGTCATTCCGGGACACTAGAGACCCAGTACTTC.